A few counts support the clone carrying this T cell receptor beta chain. Its specificity is unknown. CDR3-region Arm-PCR and iRepertoire HTBI primers produced the TCR beta libraries. TCRdb re-derived calls from the multiplex PCR reads in MiXCR, one entry per CDR3 protein. The table lists hundreds of thousands of distinct CDR3 sequences, around 20% of them singletons, with over 7.5% in the top ten. The sample is drawn from a study of regulatory T cells in long-lasting Graves disease. Findings and caveats of the study: Newly diagnosed Graves' patients had higher TCR diversity than persistent ones.

Time point noted: persistent/refractory GD, antithyroid drugs over 5 years with positive TRAb. The authors made the TCR library using RNA they extracted from PBMCs. Trimming removed 6 bases from V and 1 base from J; junction bases left unmatched: 4. Germline CDR1 is SNHLY and CDR2 is FYNNEI. The CDR3 has 15 residues. The J gene is TRBJ2-2, the V gene TRBV2, with 8 positions matching TRBD1. This clonotype was obtained from a female donor with Graves disease. The sample here was peripheral blood mononuclear cells (PBMCs), taken when the disease was refractory, from a patient treated with antithyroid drugs. The CDR3 sequence is CASRRQGMNTGELFF. The DNA for the CDR3 is TGTGCCAGCAGAAGACAGGGGATGAACACCGGGGAGCTGTTTTTT.